This entry concerns a single TCR beta chain. This entry is derived from a study of OX40 agonist ivuxolimab in advanced cancers. Study at large: Partial responses were recorded for three patients, including one with hepatocellular carcinoma and two with cutaneous melanoma.

V dropped 6 bases and J dropped 0 bases, with 8 bases sitting between them. The length of the CDR3 is 13 residues. Germline V gives CDR1 KGHSH, CDR2 LQKENI. Produced via immunoSEQ multiplex PCR; TCRdb's table is partial and in-frame only. The sample includes more than 65,000 clones, 89% of them seen just once. The origin of this receptor is an adult with an advanced solid tumor such as melanoma, head and neck, liver or kidney cancer. The rearrangement uses TRBV18 and TRBJ1-2; the D is unclear. This specimen consisted of CD4+ or CD8+ T cells sorted from blood, obtained in a trial of the OX40 agonist ivuxolimab. CDR3 residues: CASSPRANYGYTF. The CDR3 coding sequence is TGTGCCAGCTCTCCCAGAGCTAACTATGGCTACACCTTC.